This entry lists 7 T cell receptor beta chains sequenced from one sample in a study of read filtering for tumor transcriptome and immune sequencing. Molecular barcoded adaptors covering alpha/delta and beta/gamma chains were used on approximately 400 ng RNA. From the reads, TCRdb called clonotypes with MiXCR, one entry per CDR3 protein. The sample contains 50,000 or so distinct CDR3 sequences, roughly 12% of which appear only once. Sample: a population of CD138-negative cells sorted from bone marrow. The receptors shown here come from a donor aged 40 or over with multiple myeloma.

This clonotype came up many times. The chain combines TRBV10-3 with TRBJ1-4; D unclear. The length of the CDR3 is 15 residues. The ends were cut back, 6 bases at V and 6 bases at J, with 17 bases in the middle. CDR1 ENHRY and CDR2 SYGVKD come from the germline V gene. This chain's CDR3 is CAISTTKEGDEKLFF. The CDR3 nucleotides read TGTGCCATCAGCACTACTAAGGAGGGAGATGAAAAACTGTTTTTT.

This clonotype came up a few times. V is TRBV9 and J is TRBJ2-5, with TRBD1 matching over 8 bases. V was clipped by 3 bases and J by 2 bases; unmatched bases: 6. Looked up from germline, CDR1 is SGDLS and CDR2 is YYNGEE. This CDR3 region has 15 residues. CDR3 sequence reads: CASSGIQGVQETQYF. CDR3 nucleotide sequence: TGTGCCAGCAGCGGAATACAGGGGGTTCAAGAGACCCAGTACTTC. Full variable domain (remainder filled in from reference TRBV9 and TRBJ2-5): DSGVTQTPKHLITATGQRVTLRCSPRSGDLSVYWYQQSLDQGLQFLIQYYNGEERAKGNILERFSAQQFPDLHSELNLSSLELGDSALYFCASSGIQGVQETQYFGPGTRLLVL.

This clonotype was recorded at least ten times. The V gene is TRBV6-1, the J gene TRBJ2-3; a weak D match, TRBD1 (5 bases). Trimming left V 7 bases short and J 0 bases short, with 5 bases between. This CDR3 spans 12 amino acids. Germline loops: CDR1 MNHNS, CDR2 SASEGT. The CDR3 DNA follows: TGTGCCAGCACAGGGAGCACAGATACGCAGTATTTT. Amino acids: CASTGSTDTQYF.

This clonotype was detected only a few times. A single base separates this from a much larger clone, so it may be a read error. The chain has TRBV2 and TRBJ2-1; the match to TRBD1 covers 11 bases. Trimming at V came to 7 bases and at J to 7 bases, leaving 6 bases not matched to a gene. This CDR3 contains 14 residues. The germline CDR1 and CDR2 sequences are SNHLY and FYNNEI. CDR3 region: CASNSDRGPNEQFF. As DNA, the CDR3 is TGTGCCAGCAATTCGGACAGGGGGCCTAATGAGCAGTTCTTC.

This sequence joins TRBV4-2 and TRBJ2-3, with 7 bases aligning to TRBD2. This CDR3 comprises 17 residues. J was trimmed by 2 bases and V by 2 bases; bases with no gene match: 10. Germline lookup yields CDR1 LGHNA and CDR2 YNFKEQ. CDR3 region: CASSQKLAKSNTDTQYF. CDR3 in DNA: TGTGCCAGCAGCCAAAAACTAGCGAAGTCAAACACAGATACGCAGTATTTT.

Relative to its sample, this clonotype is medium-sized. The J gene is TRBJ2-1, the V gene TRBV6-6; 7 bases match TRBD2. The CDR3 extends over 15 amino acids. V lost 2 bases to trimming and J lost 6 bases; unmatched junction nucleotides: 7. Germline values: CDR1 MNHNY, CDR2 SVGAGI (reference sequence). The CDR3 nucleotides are TGTGCCAGCAGTTACGGTGGGACTACTTTCAATGAGCAGTTCTTC. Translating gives CASSYGGTTFNEQFF.

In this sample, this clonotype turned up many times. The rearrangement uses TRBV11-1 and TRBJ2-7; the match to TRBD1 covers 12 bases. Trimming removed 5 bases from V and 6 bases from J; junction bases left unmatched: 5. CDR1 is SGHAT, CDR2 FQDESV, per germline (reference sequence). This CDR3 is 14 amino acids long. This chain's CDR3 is CASSPRDRGREQYF. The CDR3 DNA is TGTGCCAGCAGCCCCCGGGACAGGGGGCGCGAGCAGTACTTC.